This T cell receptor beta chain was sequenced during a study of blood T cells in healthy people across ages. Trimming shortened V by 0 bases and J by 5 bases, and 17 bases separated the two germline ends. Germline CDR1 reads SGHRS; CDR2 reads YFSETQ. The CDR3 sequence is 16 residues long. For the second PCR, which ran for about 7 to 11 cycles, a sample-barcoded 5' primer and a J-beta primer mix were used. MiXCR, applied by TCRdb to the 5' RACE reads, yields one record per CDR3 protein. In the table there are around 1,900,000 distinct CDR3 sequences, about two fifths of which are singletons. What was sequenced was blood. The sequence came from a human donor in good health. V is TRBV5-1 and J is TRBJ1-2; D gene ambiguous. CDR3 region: CASSLAHPTDSYGYTF. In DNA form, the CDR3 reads TGCGCCAGCAGCTTGGCCCATCCGACTGACTCATATGGCTACACCTTC.